Below are 9 T cell receptor beta chains sequenced from a single sample in a study of tumor and adjacent non-tumor tissue in lung cancer. The template was RNA from unsorted bulk tissue. The normal lung tissue was taken more than 3 cm from the tumor edge. The library came from three nested PCR rounds adapted from ARM-PCR protocols. Each CDR3 protein is one row after TCRdb ran MiXCR on the multiplex PCR reads. The data contain approximately 120,000 distinct CDR3 sequences, about 64% of them singletons. Material: distant non-tumor lung tissue. These receptors all stem from a man in his sixties with non-small cell lung cancer.

This clonotype was observed many times. The chain's CDR3 is CASSPPNPPYEQYF. CDR3 nucleotide sequence: TGTGCCAGCAGCCCGCCGAACCCTCCCTACGAGCAGTACTTC. The chain has TRBV6-2 or TRBV6-3 and TRBJ2-7; D is unresolved. This CDR3 has 14 amino acids. The germline V and J ends were trimmed by 6 bases and 2 bases, with 14 bases remaining between them. Germline assignment: CDR1 MNHEY and CDR2 SVGEGT.

A word on this clonotype: The junction departs from germline at one end; a sequencing error may be responsible. The V call is TRBV29-1, the J call TRBJ2-7; no definite D call. This CDR3 is 14 amino acids long. Germline CDR1 reads SQVTM; CDR2 reads ANQGSEA. The CDR3 reads CSVLEETSAYDQYF. The CDR3 DNA reads as TGCAGCGTTTTGGAAGAAACCTCTGCTTACGATCAGTACTTC.

This clonotype was counted between two and nine times. The conserved closing phenylalanine or tryptophan is absent in this CDR3, likely reflecting a read error. The V gene is TRBV11-2, the J gene TRBJ2-7, with 7 positions matching TRBD2. Germline values: CDR1 SGHAT, CDR2 FQNNGV. The CDR3 totals 18 residues. V trimming: 7 bases; J trimming: 0 bases; junction bases outside the gene matches: 18. The CDR3 here is CASTRTSGRAKSSYEQYL. The CDR3 coding sequence is TGTGCCAGCACCCGGACTAGTGGGAGGGCCAAAAGCTCCTACGAGCAGTACCTC.

This rearrangement joins TRBV4-1 to TRBJ2-7, with a weak D call TRBD1 (6 bases). Germline V gene sequence: CDR1 MGHRA, CDR2 YSYEKL. This CDR3 has 16 residues. V was pared by 3 bases and J by 0 bases, with 15 bases between. CDR3 protein: CASSHATGHDSYEQYF. The CDR3 DNA is TGCGCCAGCAGCCACGCGACGGGACATGACTCCTACGAGCAGTACTTC.

This clonotype was counted ten times or more. The chain has TRBV6-5 and TRBJ1-2; D not certain. Germline V gene data show CDR1 as MNHEY and CDR2 as SVGAGI. Trimming shortened V by 0 bases and J by 2 bases, and 10 bases separated the two germline ends. There are 15 residues in the CDR3. CDR3 in amino acids: CASSYSRSSNYGYTF. CDR3 nucleotide sequence: TGTGCCAGCAGTTACTCGAGGTCTTCAAACTATGGCTACACCTTC.

For this clonotype: A junction end diverges from the germline sequence, so it may reflect a read error. The chain couples TRBV12-3 or TRBV12-4 to TRBJ2-1; 7 bases agree with TRBD2. The CDR3 runs to 14 residues. CDR3 amino acids: CASGFTLGRGGQFF. CDR3 bases: TGTGCCAGCGGTTTCACCTTGGGAAGGGGAGGGCAATTCTTC.

About this clonotype itself: A much larger clone sits a single nucleotide away, making a read error possible. This sequence joins TRBV7-8 and TRBJ2-1; D is uncertain. The germline CDR1 and CDR2 sequences are SGHVS and FQNEAQ. Trimming took 2 bases from V and 6 from J, leaving 11 bases between them. CDR3 length: 14 residues. CDR3 sequence (DNA): TGTGCCAGCAGCTTAAGACCCAAGGTCAATGAGCAGTTCTTC. Protein sequence: CASSLRPKVNEQFF.

To note about this clonotype: The junction departs from the called germline gene at one end, perhaps through a read error. The chain has TRBV29-1 and TRBJ1-2; D unclear. Germline lookup yields CDR1 SQVTM and CDR2 ANQGSEA. The CDR3 is made up of 12 amino acids. DNA for the CDR3: TGCAACGTTGACGGGCTTGTTGATGGCTACACCTTC. Translated: CNVDGLVDGYTF.

The table lists this clonotype with many counts. The rearrangement joins TRBV11-1 to TRBJ1-1, with TRBD1 matching over 9 bases. The CDR3 has 15 amino acids. CDR1 SGHAT and CDR2 FQDESV come from the germline V gene (reference sequence). V gave up 3 bases and J gave up 5 bases; unmatched junction bases: 7. The CDR3 loop is CASSFPDRGKTEAFF. In DNA form, the CDR3 reads TGTGCCAGCAGCTTTCCGGACAGGGGAAAAACTGAAGCTTTCTTT.